These 4 T cell receptor beta chains were all obtained from the same sample, sequenced in a study of blood T cell repertoires in COVID-19. The method was immunoSEQ multiplex PCR; TCRdb's version includes in-frame clones alone and lacks a portion of them. The sample holds 90,000 or so clones, 72% seen once. The sample was peripheral blood. The receptors stem from a woman aged 60-75 years in a cohort sampled during active or convalescent COVID-19.

The chain couples TRBV6-5 to TRBJ2-7; 9 positions agree with TRBD1. The length of the CDR3 is 15 residues. V gave up 2 bases and J gave up 7 bases; unmatched junction bases: 9. Germline V gives CDR1 MNHEY, CDR2 SVGAGI. CDR3 amino acids: CASSYLGTGSREQYF. The CDR3 coding sequence is TGTGCCAGCAGTTACCTGGGGACAGGGTCAAGGGAGCAGTACTTC.

DNA for the CDR3: TGTGCCAGCAGCCCGTCCGGGACAGCTAGCACAGATACGCAGTATTTT. Its translation is CASSPSGTASTDTQYF. The chain carries TRBV7-3 and TRBJ2-3, with 7 bases aligning to TRBD1. CDR3 length: 16 amino acids. With 5 bases clipped from V and 0 bases from J, the junction kept 8 bases outside the gene matches. Germline CDR1 SGHTA, CDR2 FQGTGA.

The chain couples TRBV6-2 or TRBV6-3 to TRBJ2-3; 8 nucleotides match TRBD1. The CDR3 contains 16 residues. Germline CDR1 and CDR2: MNHEY and SVGEGT. With V trimmed by 0 bases and J by 4 bases, 6 bases remained unmatched. CDR3 sequence reads: CASSYSKGQGPDTQYF. Written as DNA, the CDR3 is TGTGCCAGCAGTTACTCGAAAGGACAGGGACCAGATACGCAGTATTTT.

The chain uses TRBV19 and TRBJ1-2; maybe TRBD1 (5 bases). The ends were cut back, 5 bases at V and 8 bases at J, with 21 bases in the middle. This CDR3 has 15 residues. Germline CDR1 reads LNHDA; CDR2 reads SQIVND (reference sequence). CDR3 protein: CASSWFQGRAAGYTF. The CDR3 DNA sequence: TGTGCCAGTAGTTGGTTTCAGGGTCGCGCAGCCGGCTACACCTTC.